In this sample, the clone carrying this T cell receptor (beta chain) turned up a few times. The data are from a study of blood T cells in healthy people across ages. Across the study: Per two T cells, template switching captured roughly one barcoded beta molecule.

Through a sample-barcoded 5' primer and a J-beta primer mix, a second PCR was run for roughly 7 to 12 cycles. The authors tagged each cDNA molecule using a template-switch adaptor with 12 random nucleotides. TCRdb redid the calling of the 5' RACE reads with MiXCR, one entry per CDR3 protein. Among about 1.5 million distinct CDR3 sequences, 40% to 45% were seen once, and the ten largest hold approximately 4.1%. This CDR3 spans 11 amino acids. The V end was cut by 7 bases, the J end by 8 bases, with 14 bases between. CDR1 SQVTM and CDR2 ANQGSEA come from the germline V gene. The sequenced material came from blood. V is TRBV29-1 and J is TRBJ1-2; D ambiguous. The sequence was obtained from a woman aged 18 to 35 in good health. The CDR3: CSAETLRGYTF. CDR3 DNA: TGCAGCGCTGAGACGCTTAGGGGCTACACCTTC.